These T cell receptor beta chains were read from a single sample in a study of tumor-infiltrating lymphocytes in primary liver carcinoma. TCRdb re-called the multiplex PCR reads with MiXCR, one entry per CDR3 protein. The data show 95,000 to 150,000 distinct CDR3 sequences, about 59% seen once. What was sequenced was liver tumor tissue from sampling region 1. The receptors originated from a woman aged 60 to 75 with primary liver carcinoma and hepatitis B virus infection. CDR3s include the opening cysteine and the closing phenylalanine or tryptophan. D genes are given only for firm matches. Only part of the rows carry a size: once, few, many, or a class if the clone is expanded.

abundance,j_gene,d_gene,v_gene,CDR3aa,CDR3nt
-,TRBJ1-1,-,TRBV11-2,CASSLMGRGYTEAFF,TGTGCCAGCAGCTTAATGGGTCGGGGATACACTGAAGCTTTCTTT
-,TRBJ1-1,-,TRBV11-2,CASSLTHNTEAFF,TGTGCCAGCAGCTTAACACATAACACTGAAGCTTTTTTT
few,TRBJ2-7,TRBD2,TRBV28,CASSLWRLAFSYEQYF,TGTGCCAGCAGTTTGTGGCGACTAGCCTTCTCCTACGAGCAGTACTTC
-,TRBJ2-1,-,TRBV11-3,CVSSSIFNSLITYSEQFF,TGTGTCAGCAGCTCAATCTTCAACTCGCTAATTACCTACAGTGAGCAGTTCTTC
-,TRBJ2-1,TRBD2,TRBV7-8,CASSSGVLAGGTHNEQFF,TGTGCCAGCAGCTCCGGGGTTCTAGCGGGGGGTACCCACAATGAGCAGTTCTTC
-,TRBJ2-7,-,TRBV11-2,CSSNRLWGRDSYEQYF,TGTTCCAGCAACCGATTGTGGGGACGGGACTCCTACGAGCAGTACTTC
few,TRBJ2-1,TRBD1,TRBV30,CAWRKDRGIHNEQFF,TGTGCCTGGAGAAAGGACAGGGGTATCCACAATGAGCAGTTCTTC
-,TRBJ2-5,-,TRBV7-9,CGSSLGITFKETQYF,TGTGGCAGCAGCCTGGGGATTACCTTCAAAGAGACCCAGTACTTC
few,TRBJ2-1,-,TRBV5-1,CASSRSDEEFF,TGCGCCAGCAGTCGGAGTGATGAGGAGTTCTTC
few,TRBJ2-5,TRBD2,TRBV5-6,CASSLGGEETQYF,TGTGCCAGCAGCCTGGGGGGGGAAGAGACCCAGTACTTC
many,TRBJ2-1,TRBD2,TRBV4-2,CASSQDRSLAGGGEQFF,TGTGCCAGCAGCCAAGATCGTTCGCTAGCGGGAGGAGGTGAGCAGTTCTTC
-,TRBJ2-1,-,TRBV11-2,CARSLGRDGEQFF,TGTGCCAGGAGCTTAGGCAGGGATGGTGAGCAGTTCTTC
-,TRBJ1-5,-,TRBV28,CASSPRNYNQPQHF,TGTGCCAGCAGCCCCAGAAATTACAATCAGCCCCAGCATTTT
-,TRBJ2-3,-,TRBV11-2,CASCRASTQYF,TGTGCCAGTTGCCGTGCGAGTACGCAGTATTTT
-,TRBJ2-3,-,TRBV14,CVSALGTGADTQYF,TGTGTCAGTGCCCTGGGTACGGGGGCAGATACGCAGTATTTT
-,TRBJ2-1,-,TRBV6-1,CASSDRADNEQFF,TGTGCCAGCAGTGATCGGGCAGACAATGAGCAGTTCTTC
many,TRBJ2-4,-,TRBV14,CASSPSGAKNIQYF,TGTGCCAGCAGCCCATCGGGGGCCAAAAACATTCAGTACTTC
-,TRBJ2-7,TRBD2,TRBV29-1,CSIALGTSEYEQHF,TGCAGCATTGCCCTAGGGACTAGCGAGTACGAGCAGCACTTC
-,TRBJ2-1,TRBD1,TRBV29-1,CSVGSGTGGLETQFF,TGCAGTGTTGGCTCCGGGACAGGGGGATTGGAGACCCAGTTCTTC
few,TRBJ2-1,TRBD1,TRBV30,CAWSLGTGANEQFF,TGTGCCTGGTCCCTCGGGACAGGGGCCAATGAGCAGTTCTTC
-,TRBJ2-3,TRBD2,TRBV5-1,CASSLDGLAGRTNTQYF,TGCGCAAGCAGCTTGGATGGACTAGCGGGACGGACAAATACGCAGTATTTT
-,TRBJ1-2,-,TRBV6-5,CAVSTRRHYCYTF,TGTGCCGTTTCTACAAGGCGACACTATTGCTACACCTTC
-,TRBJ1-2,-,TRBV11-2,CASGSTIQGDGGYTF,TGTGCCAGCGGCTCAACAATACAGGGAGATGGAGGCTACACCTTC
many,TRBJ1-2,-,TRBV5-4,CASSRPRIRGYTF,TGTGCCAGCAGTCGACCGCGGATCAGGGGCTACACCTTC
once,TRBJ2-7,-,TRBV11-2,CAGSFNRGTSYEQYF,TGTGCCGGTAGCTTTAATCGGGGAACCTCTTACGAGCAGTACTTC
many,TRBJ2-7,-,TRBV6-5,CASSSESSTSYEQYF,TGTGCCAGCAGTTCCGAATCTTCTACATCCTACGAGCAGTACTTC
many,TRBJ1-5,-,TRBV28,CASSLETGLNQPQHF,TGTGCCAGCAGTTTAGAGACAGGACTCAATCAGCCCCAGCATTTT
-,TRBJ2-5,-,TRBV11-2,CTSSLDHRGKTQCF,TGTACCAGCAGCTTAGATCATAGGGGAAAGACCCAGTGCTTC
-,TRBJ2-3,-,TRBV11-3,CASSLGGGSTATNTQYF,TGTGCCAGCAGCTTGGGAGGGGGCTCTACTGCCACAAATACGCAGTATTTT
many,TRBJ1-4,-,TRBV6-1,CASRAGPNEKLFF,TGTGCCAGCAGGGCCGGGCCCAATGAAAAACTGTTTTTT
-,TRBJ1-5,-,TRBV19,CARPQPQHF,TGTGCCAGGCCTCAGCCCCAGCATTTT
-,TRBJ2-3,-,TRBV11-2,CASSLDREYTQFF,TGTGCCAGCAGCTTAGATCGTGAATATACGCAGTTTTTT
medium-sized,TRBJ2-7,TRBD2,TRBV6-5,CASRPTSGSSYEQYF,TGTGCCAGCAGACCGACTAGCGGGAGCTCCTACGAGCAGTACTTC
many,TRBJ1-2,-,TRBV5-4,CASRGRGDYGYTF,TGTGCCAGCAGGGGACGGGGAGACTATGGCTACACCTTC
-,TRBJ2-6,-,TRBV5-6,CASSYYTPGVPILGNVLTF,TGTGCCAGCAGCTACTACACCCCGGGGGTCCCCATTTTGGGCAACGTCCTGACTTTC
-,TRBJ2-4,-,TRBV11-2,CACSLSPYKNIQYF,TGTGCCTGCAGCTTGAGCCCCTACAAAAACATTCAGTACTTC
-,TRBJ2-7,-,TRBV11-2,CASSIEGKFYEQYF,TGTGCCAGCAGCATAGAGGGAAAATTTTACGAACAGTACTTC
-,TRBJ2-1,-,TRBV11-2,CASSLGVNSYNKQFF,TGTGCCAGCAGCCTCGGGGTTAACTCCTATAATAAGCAGTTCTTC
-,TRBJ2-1,-,TRBV4-2,CVSSPPNGANEQFF,TGTGTCAGCAGCCCTCCTAACGGTGCCAATGAGCAGTTCTTC
many,TRBJ1-1,-,TRBV12-3/TRBV12-4,CASSSSTTRRTEAFF,TGTGCCAGCAGTTCTTCCACAACTAGGAGGACTGAAGCTTTCTTT
many,TRBJ1-2,-,TRBV6-5,CASSYSPAETVPNYGYTF,TGTGCCAGCAGTTACTCGCCCGCCGAGACAGTCCCTAACTATGGCTACACCTTC
-,TRBJ2-1,-,TRBV12-5,CASGLSERFF,TGTGCTAGTGGTTTGTCTGAGCGATTCTTC
-,TRBJ2-3,TRBD1,TRBV29-1,CSLGMGTGAETQYF,TGCAGCCTTGGGATGGGGACAGGGGCAGAGACGCAGTATTTT
many,TRBJ2-2,TRBD1,TRBV11-2,CASSPGGQGTANTGELFF,TGTGCCAGCAGCCCTGGGGGACAGGGGACCGCAAACACCGGGGAGCTGTTTTTT
-,TRBJ2-7,TRBD1,TRBV6-1,CVSSEFGTGCYEQYF,TGTGTCAGCAGTGAATTTGGGACAGGCTGCTACGAGCAGTACTTC
-,TRBJ2-3,-,TRBV30,CAWNPTASASDTQYF,TGTGCCTGGAACCCTACGGCTAGCGCGAGTGATACGCAGTATTTT
many,TRBJ1-5,-,TRBV6-1,CASSQGVGPASNQPQHF,TGTGCCAGCAGTCAGGGAGTCGGGCCCGCATCGAATCAGCCCCAGCATTTT
many,TRBJ2-7,TRBD1,TRBV29-1,CSARRDREGYEQYF,TGCAGCGCCAGAAGGGACAGGGAGGGCTACGAGCAGTACTTC
-,TRBJ2-5,TRBD1,TRBV28,CASSSGQGLETQYF,TGTGCCAGCAGTAGCGGACAGGGTTTGGAGACCCAGTACTTC
-,TRBJ2-7,-,TRBV6-5,CASRLGQSREQYF,TGTGCCAGTAGATTGGGACAATCGAGGGAGCAATACTTC
-,TRBJ2-7,-,TRBV11-1,CASNRTGYEQYF,TGTGCCAGCAACCGGACGGGATACGAGCAGTACTTC
many,TRBJ1-5,-,TRBV6-6,CASSYDAGNQPQHF,TGTGCCAGCAGTTACGATGCAGGCAATCAGCCCCAGCATTTT
-,TRBJ2-1,TRBD1,TRBV11-3,CASSSDRDPINSEQFF,TGTGCCAGCAGCTCCGACAGGGACCCGATCAACAGTGAGCAGTTCTTC